This T cell receptor (beta chain) stems from a study of T cells expressing NK-cell markers. Study-level background: HCMV seropositivity marked most of the eight sequenced donors; one was seronegative.

Germline CDR1 is KGHDR and CDR2 is SFDVKD. The CDR3 length is 15 residues. Regarding this clonotype: The target antigen is unknown.

cDNA encoding TCR beta was synthesized via 5'RACE template switching incorporating UMIs. TCRdb reprocessed the 5' RACE reads and reports one entry per CDR3 protein, with no DNA. This sample carries a few hundred thousand distinct CDR3 sequences, with about 0.39% going to the ten biggest clones. Overall study results and limits: The same clonotypes also predominated in the CD3+CD56-NKG2C+ fraction of a few donors.

The chain recombines TRBV24-1 with TRBJ2-1; without DNA, the TCRdb call of TRBD1 cannot be checked. Input material: blood T cells: a sorted CD56 or NKG2C T cell subset, CD4+ or CD8+ T cells, or bulk PBMC T cells (not recorded which). The receptor was derived from a young man in good health. CDR3 loop: CATSDFSSGGFEQFF.